This T cell receptor beta chain emerged from a study of T cells in Graves' hyperthyroidism and ophthalmopathy. Overall study findings and caveats: Ophthalmopathy, which appeared later, was predicted by the model a median about 6 months before onset. Ophthalmopathy cases were set apart from stable hyperthyroidism by a 13 V-J model.

This clonotype came up many times. Its antigen is unidentified. TCR beta CDR3 regions were amplified from RNA transcripts. When the TCR CDR3 underwent first-round RT-PCR, the HTBI primer set was used. TCRdb called the multiplex PCR reads again in MiXCR, with one record for every CDR3 protein. There are approximately 400,000 distinct CDR3 sequences in the sample; about 14% occur only once, and about 20% lies in the top ten. CDR3 length: 15 amino acids. After removal of 3 bases from V and 4 bases from J, the junction contained 5 bases not matched to a gene. Germline values: CDR1 MNHNS, CDR2 SASEGT. Material for sequencing was blood. This chain connects TRBV6-1 to TRBJ2-1; 8 nucleotides match TRBD1. This TCR was recovered from a young woman with Graves' ophthalmopathy. For the CDR3, the DNA is TGTGCCAGCAGTGAGGTAGGGACAGGTTACAATGAGCAGTTCTTC. Protein product: CASSEVGTGYNEQFF.